The 9 T cell receptor beta chains in this list originate from one sample, sequenced in a study of blood T cell repertoires in COVID-19. Only in-frame clones appear in the TCRdb table, and some are missing; sequencing was by immunoSEQ multiplex PCR. The data contain roughly 200,000 clones, 65% to 85% of them singletons. The material sequenced was PBMCs or T cells enriched from blood (not recorded which). These receptors all stem from a woman aged 30 to 39 who had been exposed to COVID-19.

With respect to this clone: The identical CDR3 is also encoded by other nucleotide sequences in the sample. The chain has TRBV7-9 and TRBJ1-3; D not certain. This CDR3 is built from 13 residues. Trimming pared 5 bases from V and 1 base from J, leaving 6 bases between. Germline V gene data show CDR1 as SEHNR and CDR2 as FQNEAQ (reference sequence). DNA of the CDR3: TGTGCCAGCAGCCCGTCTTCTGGAAACACCATATATTTT. Translation gives CASSPSSGNTIYF.

This chain links TRBV5-1 with TRBJ2-7; a weak D match, TRBD1 (6 bases). Germline V gene data show CDR1 as SGHRS and CDR2 as YFSETQ. The CDR3 has 15 amino acids. V was clipped by 5 bases and J by 2 bases, with 17 bases between them. The CDR3 DNA sequence: TGCGCCAGCAGGGGGGCCGGGACGCACGCCTACGAGCAGTACTTC. Its protein is CASRGAGTHAYEQYF.

The rearrangement links TRBV27 to TRBJ2-7; D not resolved. The germline V gene encodes CDR1 MNHEY and CDR2 SMNVEV (reference sequence). With 7 bases removed from V and 7 bases from J, the gap between germline ends came to 29 bases. There are 17 residues in the CDR3. The CDR3 protein is CASTHPRSSRSPKEQYF. The CDR3 coding sequence is TGTGCCAGCACTCACCCCCGAAGTAGCCGATCCCCTAAGGAGCAGTACTTC.

This sequence joins TRBV10-1 and TRBJ1-1; possibly TRBD1 for D (5 bases). Trimming pared 6 bases from V and 0 bases from J, leaving 8 bases between. This CDR3 spans 13 amino acids. Germline CDR1 and CDR2: WNHNN and SYGVQD (reference sequence). The chain's CDR3 is CASSQTVNTEAFF. CDR3 nucleotide sequence: TGCGCCAGCAGCCAGACAGTGAACACTGAAGCTTTCTTT.

J is TRBJ2-3 and V is TRBV6-5; TRBD2 matches 16 bases. The trim removed 11 bases at V and 6 bases at J, leaving 5 bases unmatched. The CDR3 covers 14 residues. Germline-derived CDR1 and CDR2 are MNHEY and SVGAGI. CDR3 sequence (DNA): TGTGCCTCGGGACTAGCGGGGGGGATGGATACGCAGTATTTT. Translated, it gives CASGLAGGMDTQYF.

The rearrangement links TRBV19 to TRBJ1-1; TRBD1 is a possible D gene (5 bases). Germline V CDR1 and CDR2: LNHDA, SQIVND (reference sequence). CDR3 size: 16 residues. With 4 bases removed from V and 0 bases from J, the gap between germline ends came to 15 bases. CDR3 residues: CASSTTATALNTEAFF. The CDR3 DNA reads as TGTGCCAGTAGTACGACAGCGACAGCCTTGAACACTGAAGCTTTCTTT.

The chain links TRBV28 to TRBJ1-2; D gene unclear. There are 14 residues in the CDR3. Germline-derived CDR1 and CDR2 are MDHEN and SYDVKM. Trimming pared 3 bases from V and 4 bases from J, leaving 12 bases between. Here the CDR3 reads CASSFSGGGYGYTF. CDR3 coding DNA: TGTGCCAGCAGTTTTTCAGGAGGAGGCTATGGCTACACCTTC.

This chain links TRBV9 with TRBJ1-3; the match to TRBD1 covers 7 bases. Germline V lookup: CDR1 SGDLS, CDR2 YYNGEE. This CDR3 has 17 amino acids. V lost 4 bases and J lost 3; bases outside the gene matches: 13. In DNA, the CDR3 is TGTGCCAGCAGCTCAAGTACAGGGGCCCTCGGTGGAAACACCATATATTTT. It codes for CASSSSTGALGGNTIYF.

The chain links TRBV7-2 to TRBJ1-1; unclear D gene. The CDR3 runs 15 residues. Trimming pared 5 bases from V and 2 bases from J, leaving 15 bases between. CDR1 is SGHTA and CDR2 is FQGNSA in the germline V gene. CDR3 bases: TGTGCCAGCAGCGCCAATCCGGTCCCTAACACTGAAGCTTTCTTT. Protein product: CASSANPVPNTEAFF.